Presented here are 23 T cell receptor beta chains from one specimen sequenced in a study of Tregs in tolerant kidney transplant recipients. TCRdb's copy holds only in-frame clones and misses some; the assay was immunoSEQ multiplex PCR. Here the sample spans approximately 260,000 clones, approximately 84% being singletons. Material for sequencing was CD4+ T cells from blood. The receptors were gathered from a human donor in good health.

This rearrangement joins TRBV5-1 to TRBJ2-5, with 8 bases fitting TRBD2. The CDR3 contains 15 residues. CDR1 SGHRS and CDR2 YFSETQ come from the germline V gene. V lost 3 bases and J lost 5; bases outside the gene matches: 9. CDR3 region: CASSSGTSRSETQYF. Here the CDR3 DNA reads TGCGCCAGCAGCTCCGGGACTAGTAGGAGCGAGACCCAGTACTTC. The whole variable domain, remainder taken from reference TRBV5-1 and TRBJ2-5, is KAGVTQTPRYLIKTRGQQVTLSCSPISGHRSVSWYQQTPGQGLQFLFEYFSETQRNKGNFPGRFSGRQFSNSRSEMNVSTLELGDSALYLCASSSGTSRSETQYFGPGTRLLVL.

CDR3 amino acids: CASSGSHYNEQFF. Here the CDR3 DNA reads TGTGCCAGCAGCGGTAGCCACTACAATGAGCAGTTCTTC. This chain links TRBV6-5 with TRBJ2-1; D is ambiguous. V was clipped by 6 bases and J by 3 bases, with 9 bases between them. Germline-derived CDR1 and CDR2 are MNHEY and SVGAGI. The CDR3 is 13 residues long.

This clone was detected only once. The rearrangement links TRBV5-1 to TRBJ2-5; D remains ambiguous. This CDR3 region has 14 residues. The V end was cut by 4 bases, the J end by 3 bases, with 13 bases between. Germline V gives CDR1 SGHRS, CDR2 YFSETQ. For the CDR3, the DNA is TGCGCCAGCAGCCCCCTAGACCCCGAAGAGACCCAGTACTTC. Amino acid sequence: CASSPLDPEETQYF.

The gene calls are TRBV7-9 and TRBJ2-1; D might be TRBD2 (6 bases). The V gene's germline CDR1 is SEHNR and CDR2 FQNEAQ (reference sequence). V lost 4 bases and J lost 1, with 17 bases in between. The CDR3 length is 17 residues. The CDR3 loop is CASSSRWRGRSYNEQFF. Written as DNA, the CDR3 is TGTGCCAGCAGCTCGCGCTGGCGGGGCAGGTCCTACAATGAGCAGTTCTTC.

The V and J genes are TRBV5-6 and TRBJ2-2, with 10 bases matching TRBD1. Germline lookup yields CDR1 SGHDT and CDR2 YYEEEE. CDR3 size: 17 residues. V was pared by 0 bases and J by 5 bases, with 7 bases of the junction left unmatched. CDR3 nucleotide sequence: TGTGCCAGCAGCTTGGGACAGGGGGCATTGAGAACCGGGGAGCTGTTTTTT. Translated: CASSLGQGALRTGELFF. The complete variable domain, with remaining parts taken from reference TRBV5-6 and TRBJ2-2, reads DAGVTQSPTHLIKTRGQQVTLRCSPKSGHDTVSWYQQALGQGPQFIFQYYEEEERQRGNFPDRFSGHQFPNYSSELNVNALLLGDSALYLCASSLGQGALRTGELFFGEGSRLTVL.

The V call is TRBV2, the J call TRBJ1-5, with D uncertain. This CDR3 has 14 residues. V lost 3 bases and J lost 4, with 10 bases in between. Looked up from germline, CDR1 is SNHLY and CDR2 is FYNNEI. Written as DNA, the CDR3 is TGTGCCAGCAGTGATTTTCTGCCGAATCAGCCCCAGCATTTT. Protein sequence: CASSDFLPNQPQHF.

The rearrangement joins TRBV5-5 to TRBJ1-4; no reliable D call. The CDR3 contains 13 residues. CDR1 is SGHKS, CDR2 YYEKEE, per germline (reference sequence). V shed 4 bases and J shed 8 bases, with 12 bases lying between them. The CDR3 loop reads CASSLGLGEKLFF. In nucleotides, the CDR3 is TGTGCCAGCAGCCTCGGGCTGGGGGAAAAACTGTTTTTT.

In this sample, this clone turned up a few times. CDR3 nucleotides: TGCGCCAGCAGCCCCGGCGGAAGGGGTGACGAGCAGTACTTC. This gives the protein CASSPGGRGDEQYF. The chain employs TRBV5-1 and TRBJ2-7; possible D gene TRBD1, 5 bases. Per the germline V gene, CDR1 is SGHRS and CDR2 is YFSETQ. V lost 4 bases, J lost 5 bases, and 16 bases lay in between. The CDR3 consists of 14 residues.

This clone has just a few counts. This chain connects TRBV4-1 to TRBJ2-2, with D uncertain. V lost 0 bases to trimming and J lost 0 bases, with 5 bases between them. The CDR3 is made up of 15 amino acids. Germline V gene lookup returns CDR1 MGHRA and CDR2 YSYEKL. In DNA form, the CDR3 reads TGCGCCAGCAGCCAAGATGACCCGAACACCGGGGAGCTGTTTTTT. Protein product: CASSQDDPNTGELFF.

The chain couples TRBV7-2 to TRBJ1-6; 8 bases map to TRBD1. CDR3 length: 14 amino acids. The junction had 0 bases not matched to a gene; V was cut back by 2 bases and J by 6 bases. Germline V CDR1 and CDR2: SGHTA, FQGNSA. CDR3 region: CASSLQGANSPLHF. The CDR3 DNA reads as TGTGCCAGCAGCTTACAGGGGGCTAATTCACCCCTCCACTTT. Looking up the rest from reference TRBV7-2 and TRBJ1-6 gives the full variable domain: GAGVSQSPSNKVTEKGKDVELRCDPISGHTALYWYRQSLGQGLEFLIYFQGNSAPDKSGLPSDRFSAERTGGSVSTLTIQRTQQEDSAVYLCASSLQGANSPLHFGNGTRLTVT.

The chain uses TRBV9 and TRBJ2-1; D is possibly TRBD2 (5 bases). CDR1 is SGDLS and CDR2 is YYNGEE in the germline V gene. V lost 0 bases, J lost 2 bases, and 21 bases lay in between. The CDR3 totals 19 residues. The CDR3 reads CASSVASDGKRGTYNEQFF. CDR3 bases: TGTGCCAGCAGCGTAGCTTCGGACGGCAAAAGAGGGACCTACAATGAGCAGTTCTTC.

There are many counts of this clone. J is TRBJ2-7 and V is TRBV11-1, with TRBD1 identical over 9 bases. This CDR3 has 14 amino acids. In germline, CDR1 is SGHAT, CDR2 FQDESV (reference sequence). The ends lost 4 bases at V and 4 bases at J; junction bases unmatched: 5. The CDR3 bases are TGTGCCAGCAGCTACTCGGGACAGGGATACGAGCAGTACTTC. It translates to CASSYSGQGYEQYF.

The chain carries TRBV4-1 and TRBJ2-3; TRBD2 is a possible D gene (5 bases). The CDR3 consists of 17 residues. Trimming stripped 1 base from V and 6 bases from J, with 20 bases between. Germline values: CDR1 MGHRA, CDR2 YSYEKL. The CDR3 loop is CASSQGDWRAESDTQYF. CDR3 nucleotide sequence: TGCGCCAGCAGCCAAGGCGACTGGCGGGCTGAGTCCGATACGCAGTATTTT.

V is TRBV5-1 and J is TRBJ1-6; D gene uncertain. This CDR3 is built from 15 residues. Trimming cost V 3 bases and J 6 bases, with 13 bases left between them. The germline gives CDR1 SGHRS, CDR2 YFSETQ. Here the CDR3 reads CASSSRTDTNSPLHF. For the CDR3, the DNA is TGCGCCAGCAGCTCCCGGACCGATACTAATTCACCCCTCCACTTT.

This clone has just one count. V usage is TRBV30 and J usage is TRBJ2-3; TRBD2 might be the D (5 bases). The CDR3 spans 13 residues. V shed 2 bases and J shed 14 bases, with 20 bases lying between them. The germline gives CDR1 GTSNPN, CDR2 SVGIG (reference sequence). CDR3 sequence: CAWSPQVAGSMYF. DNA for the CDR3: TGTGCCTGGAGTCCCCAAGTCGCTGGGAGTATGTATTTT. Looking up the rest from reference TRBV30 and TRBJ2-3 gives the full variable domain: SQTIHQWPATLVQPVGSPLSLECTVEGTSNPNLYWYRQAAGRGLQLLFYSVGIGQISSEVPQNLSASRPQDRQFILSSKKLLLSDSGFYLCAWSPQVAGSMYFGPGTRLTVL.

The V gene is TRBV4-1, the J gene TRBJ1-2; D is undetermined. There are 14 residues in the CDR3. V was pared by 0 bases and J by 1 base, with 6 bases between. Germline CDR1 reads MGHRA; CDR2 reads YSYEKL. In DNA, the CDR3 is TGCGCCAGCAGCCAAGATCGAGTTAACTATGGCTACACCTTC. Protein product: CASSQDRVNYGYTF.

J is TRBJ1-4 and V is TRBV7-9, with a possible D match to TRBD1 (5 bases). Germline CDR1 is SEHNR and CDR2 is FQNEAQ (reference sequence). V was cut by 3 bases and J by 7 bases, with 15 bases left in between. This CDR3 has 15 amino acids. The CDR3 region is CASSFTEAQGEKLFF. In DNA, the CDR3 is TGTGCCAGCAGCTTCACAGAAGCCCAGGGTGAAAAACTGTTTTTT.

The genes are TRBV5-1 and TRBJ2-3, with TRBD1 identical over 7 bases. Looked up from germline, CDR1 is SGHRS and CDR2 is YFSETQ. Germline trimming cut 4 bases from V and 3 bases from J; bases unmatched to any gene: 5. This CDR3 contains 14 residues. The CDR3 DNA reads TGCGCCAGCAGCCAGACAGGGCCGACAGATACGCAGTATTTT. It encodes CASSQTGPTDTQYF. The full variable domain, in which reference TRBV5-1 and TRBJ2-3 provide the parts outside the CDR3, is KAGVTQTPRYLIKTRGQQVTLSCSPISGHRSVSWYQQTPGQGLQFLFEYFSETQRNKGNFPGRFSGRQFSNSRSEMNVSTLELGDSALYLCASSQTGPTDTQYFGPGTRLTVL.

The genes are TRBV6-1 and TRBJ1-4, with 12 positions matching TRBD1. The CDR3 runs 16 residues. Germline V gives CDR1 MNHNS, CDR2 SASEGT. V was clipped by 4 bases and J by 3 bases; unmatched bases: 3. CDR3 protein: CASSVGQGAANEKLFF. Here the CDR3 DNA reads TGTGCCAGCAGTGTGGGACAGGGGGCAGCTAATGAAAAACTGTTTTTT.

The rearrangement links TRBV7-8 to TRBJ2-7, with TRBD2 as a possible D gene (6 bases). Looked up from germline, CDR1 is SGHVS and CDR2 is FQNEAQ. V lost 3 bases and J 1 base, leaving 10 bases between the germline ends. This CDR3 contains 14 residues. CDR3 sequence reads: CASSFFAGSYEQYF. Written as DNA, the CDR3 is TGTGCCAGCAGCTTCTTTGCGGGATCCTACGAGCAGTACTTC.

The chain recombines TRBV6-1 with TRBJ2-5; D is possibly TRBD1 (6 bases). The germline V gene has CDR1 MNHNS and CDR2 SASEGT. Trimming took off 3 bases at V and 1 base at J, with 12 bases between the two ends. The CDR3 loop spans 15 amino acids. The chain's CDR3 is CASSDTTGPQETQYF. The CDR3, as DNA: TGTGCCAGCAGTGACACTACAGGGCCCCAAGAGACCCAGTACTTC.

This chain joins TRBV2 and TRBJ2-5; 7 positions agree with TRBD2. CDR1 and CDR2 (germline): SNHLY, FYNNEI. The CDR3 length is 14 residues. The V segment lost 2 bases and the J segment 1 base; nucleotides outside the gene matches: 1. DNA for the CDR3: TGTGCCAGCAGTGAACCTAGCGGCCAAGAGACCCAGTACTTC. Translation gives CASSEPSGQETQYF.

The chain joins TRBV18 to TRBJ2-1, with a weak D call TRBD2 (7 bases). Germline V gene data show CDR1 as KGHSH and CDR2 as LQKENI. The CDR3 covers 15 residues. Trimming left V 6 bases short and J 7 bases short, with 19 bases between. This CDR3 reads CASSPQGGVWNEQFF. The CDR3 region has the DNA TGTGCCAGCTCGCCCCAAGGGGGGGTGTGGAATGAGCAGTTCTTC.